This is a list of T cell receptor beta chains from one sample in a study of blood T cell repertoires in COVID-19. Data came from immunoSEQ multiplex PCR; TCRdb stores just in-frame clones and leaves some out. The repertoire consists of about 99,000 clones, with 89% occurring once and the leading ten covering around 3.8%. Sequencing was done on a sample of peripheral blood. These receptors were collected from a woman aged 60-70 years with acute or convalescent COVID-19. Each CDR3 is given with its conserved first and last residue. A D gene is named only where the DNA matches it firmly. Size values are once, few and many counts, or a class for expanded clones, and some rows have none.

d_call,clone_size,v_call,j_call,cdr3_length,cdr3_aa,cdr3_nt
-,-,TRBV18,TRBJ1-1,14,CASSPSYRDTEAFF,TGTGCCAGCTCACCGTCATATCGGGACACTGAAGCTTTCTTT
-,-,TRBV25-1,TRBJ1-1,14,CASSDLDRNTEAFF,TGTGCCAGCAGTGACCTGGACAGGAACACTGAAGCTTTCTTT
-,once,TRBV3-1/TRBV3-2,TRBJ1-3,16,CASSQVGLTRGNTIYF,TGTGCCAGCAGCCAAGTCGGACTCACGAGGGGAAACACCATATATTTT
-,-,TRBV5-1,TRBJ2-3,15,CASSLTPLSTDTQYF,TGCGCCAGCAGCTTAACTCCGCTTAGCACAGATACGCAGTATTTT
TRBD1,-,TRBV6-5,TRBJ2-5,15,CASTAWGQGQETQYF,TGTGCCAGCACGGCGTGGGGACAGGGACAAGAGACCCAGTACTTC
-,once,TRBV12-3/TRBV12-4,TRBJ2-7,13,CASSFGGLREQYF,TGTGCCAGCAGTTTCGGGGGGCTGAGGGAGCAGTACTTC
-,few,TRBV27,TRBJ2-1,15,CASRYRVSSYNEQFF,TGTGCCAGCAGGTACAGGGTTAGCTCCTACAATGAGCAGTTCTTC
-,-,TRBV5-1,TRBJ1-1,13,CASQQRADTEAFF,TGCGCCAGCCAGCAGCGGGCGGACACTGAAGCTTTCTTT
TRBD1,-,TRBV29-1,TRBJ1-1,15,CSVVASGRDSSEAFF,TGCAGCGTTGTTGCTTCGGGACGGGACAGCTCTGAAGCTTTCTTT
-,once,TRBV6-6,TRBJ1-1,13,CASSYSGASEAFF,TGTGCCAGCAGTTACTCAGGGGCTTCTGAAGCTTTCTTT
TRBD1,-,TRBV20-1,TRBJ1-1,11,CSAGTGAVAFF,TGCAGTGCTGGCACAGGGGCTGTAGCTTTCTTT
-,-,TRBV28,TRBJ1-3,12,CASRTELNTIYF,TGTGCCAGCAGGACGGAGTTGAACACCATATATTTT
-,-,TRBV6-2/TRBV6-3,TRBJ2-2,15,CASSYVGAGTGELFF,TGTGCCAGCAGTTACGTGGGGGCAGGGACCGGGGAGCTGTTTTTT
TRBD2,once,TRBV7-6,TRBJ2-1,16,CASSLSGRGARNEQFF,TGTGCCAGCAGCCTAAGCGGGAGAGGGGCTAGGAATGAGCAGTTCTTC
TRBD1,-,TRBV7-2,TRBJ1-1,14,CASSSTGGSTEAFF,TGTGCCAGCAGCTCGACAGGGGGTTCCACTGAAGCTTTCTTT
-,-,TRBV5-1,TRBJ1-3,16,CASSSDRASSGNTIYF,TGCGCCAGCAGCTCGGACAGAGCCAGCTCTGGAAACACCATATATTTT
-,-,TRBV9,TRBJ2-1,16,CASSVAGSPFTNEQFF,TGTGCCAGCAGCGTAGCGGGTTCGCCCTTCACGAATGAGCAGTTCTTC
-,-,TRBV6-5,TRBJ1-4,13,CASARGEGEKLFF,TGTGCCAGCGCTAGGGGGGAGGGTGAAAAACTGTTTTTT
-,few,TRBV5-1,TRBJ1-1,13,CASSLGQATEAFF,TGCGCCAGCAGCTTGGGACAAGCCACTGAAGCTTTCTTT
-,-,TRBV3-1/TRBV3-2,TRBJ1-1,14,CASSHNSGESEAFF,TGTGCCAGCAGCCACAATTCGGGAGAATCGGAAGCTTTCTTT
TRBD1,-,TRBV16,TRBJ1-4,13,CASSRGTGEKLFF,TGTGCCAGCAGCCGAGGGACAGGCGAAAAACTGTTTTTT
TRBD2,-,TRBV2,TRBJ2-4,12,CAGRDLENIQYF,TGTGCCGGGAGGGACCTCGAAAACATTCAGTACTTC
TRBD1,few,TRBV7-3,TRBJ1-6,14,CASSLRDRNSPLHF,TGTGCCAGCAGCTTACGGGACAGGAATTCACCCCTCCACTTT
-,-,TRBV6-5,TRBJ1-1,15,CASSYSRGMNTEAFF,TGTGCCAGCAGTTACAGCCGCGGAATGAACACTGAAGCTTTCTTT
TRBD1,-,TRBV20-1,TRBJ2-7,14,CSASTGTGSYEQYF,TGCAGTGCTAGTACCGGGACAGGCTCCTACGAGCAGTACTTC
-,-,TRBV7-8,TRBJ1-5,14,CASSLEGSNQPQHF,TGTGCCAGCAGCTTGGAGGGGAGCAATCAGCCCCAGCATTTT
TRBD2,-,TRBV27,TRBJ2-1,14,CASSREAPYNEQFF,TGTGCCAGCAGCCGGGAGGCCCCATACAATGAGCAGTTCTTC
TRBD1,-,TRBV7-9,TRBJ1-4,14,CASSPPGQGQKLFF,TGTGCCAGCAGCCCTCCGGGACAGGGCCAAAAACTGTTTTTT
-,-,TRBV12-5,TRBJ1-1,14,CASASTGFSTEAFF,TGTGCTAGTGCCTCTACAGGGTTCTCCACTGAAGCTTTCTTT
-,-,TRBV3-1/TRBV3-2,TRBJ1-2,13,CASSQAGNYGYTF,TGTGCCAGCAGCCAAGCGGGGAACTATGGCTACACCTTC
-,-,TRBV27,TRBJ2-2,18,CASSLNGGGQLNTGELFF,TGTGCCAGCAGTTTAAATGGTGGCGGACAGCTAAACACCGGGGAGCTGTTTTTT
TRBD1,-,TRBV7-9,TRBJ2-2,15,CASSPGTVNTGELFF,TGTGCCAGCAGCCCCGGGACAGTGAACACCGGGGAGCTGTTTTTT
TRBD2,-,TRBV5-1,TRBJ2-5,17,CASSLIGRSGGQETQYF,TGCGCCAGCAGCCTTATCGGACGTAGCGGGGGGCAAGAGACCCAGTACTTC
-,-,TRBV19,TRBJ1-1,14,CASSTRQDNTEAFF,TGTGCCAGTAGTACCCGACAGGACAACACTGAAGCTTTCTTT
TRBD1,few,TRBV5-1,TRBJ2-7,15,CASRRGPLSSYEQYF,TGCGCCAGCAGAAGGGGGCCACTGAGCTCCTACGAGCAGTACTTC
-,-,TRBV28,TRBJ1-5,12,CATQAAGEPQHF,TGTGCCACTCAGGCGGCGGGGGAGCCCCAGCATTTT
TRBD2,-,TRBV6-1,TRBJ2-3,15,CASSDRGRETDTQYF,TGTGCCAGCAGTGATCGCGGGAGGGAGACAGATACGCAGTATTTT
-,-,TRBV9,TRBJ1-1,16,CASSPIGKAVNTEAFF,TGTGCCAGCAGCCCGATAGGAAAAGCGGTGAACACTGAAGCTTTCTTT
-,-,TRBV12-3/TRBV12-4,TRBJ1-2,12,CASSFGGYGYTF,TGTGCCAGCAGTTTCGGGGGGTATGGCTACACCTTC
-,-,TRBV5-1,TRBJ1-1,14,CASSSHTSNTEAFF,TGCGCCAGCAGCTCCCACACCTCTAACACTGAAGCTTTCTTT
-,-,TRBV5-3,TRBJ1-2,13,CARSSGQLYGYTF,TGTGCCAGAAGCTCCGGACAGCTCTATGGCTACACCTTC
TRBD1,-,TRBV6-6,TRBJ2-3,14,CASSYGTGTDTQYF,TGTGCCAGCAGTTATGGGACAGGGACAGATACGCAGTATTTT
-,-,TRBV10-3,TRBJ1-2,16,CAISQAHGGINYGYTF,TGTGCCATCAGTCAAGCCCACGGGGGGATAAACTATGGCTACACCTTC
-,-,TRBV6-1,TRBJ1-5,16,CASSEGYSYSNQPQHF,TGTGCCAGCAGTGAAGGCTACAGTTATAGCAATCAGCCCCAGCATTTT
TRBD2,-,TRBV7-7,TRBJ2-1,20,CASSLAGGTSGREADNEQFF,TGTGCTAGCAGCTTAGCCGGGGGGACTAGCGGGAGAGAAGCCGACAATGAGCAGTTCTTC
TRBD1,-,TRBV18,TRBJ2-3,14,CASSGQGAADTQYF,TGTGCCAGCTCGGGACAGGGGGCCGCAGATACGCAGTATTTT
-,-,TRBV4-2,TRBJ2-7,12,CASSQMSREQYF,TGTGCCAGCAGCCAAATGAGTAGAGAGCAGTACTTC
-,-,TRBV3-1/TRBV3-2,TRBJ2-1,16,CASSQVLLRSYNEQFF,TGTGCCAGCAGCCAAGTCCTTCTACGCTCCTACAATGAGCAGTTCTTC
TRBD1,-,TRBV5-1,TRBJ2-1,16,CASSLEGQLSYNEQFF,TGCGCCAGCAGCTTGGAGGGACAGCTCTCCTACAATGAGCAGTTCTTC
-,-,TRBV6-5,TRBJ1-6,13,CASHDSHNSPLHF,TGTGCCAGCCACGACAGCCATAATTCACCCCTCCACTTT